This is a list of T cell receptor beta chains from one sample in a study of T cell responses to AZD1222 COVID-19 vaccine. Sequencing used immunoSEQ multiplex PCR; TCRdb keeps in-frame clones, though not all of them. Among about 120,000 clones listed, roughly 90% were seen once. The sample was peripheral blood, taken on day 0 of AZD1222 vaccination. The receptors here all came from an adult in good health. Both conserved end residues are part of each CDR3. The D gene is left open where the match is weak.

d_call j_call v_call cdr3_aa cdr3_nt
. TRBJ1-2 TRBV12-3/TRBV12-4 CASTRPGPHGYTF TGTGCCAGCACCCGACCGGGACCCCATGGCTACACCTTC
TRBD1 TRBJ1-1 TRBV27 CASRYRGIMNTEAFF TGTGCCAGCAGGTACAGGGGTATTATGAACACTGAAGCTTTCTTT
TRBD2 TRBJ2-7 TRBV3-1/TRBV3-2 CASSPSTSGRTYEQYF TGTGCCAGCAGCCCGAGCACTAGCGGCAGGACCTACGAGCAGTACTTC
. TRBJ1-5 TRBV5-3 CARRGIPPGTTNSNQPQHF TGTGCCAGAAGGGGTATACCCCCAGGGACGACTAATAGCAATCAGCCCCAGCATTTT
. TRBJ1-1 TRBV6-5 CASSYSYTGNTEAFF TGTGCCAGCAGTTACTCCTACACAGGGAACACTGAAGCTTTCTTT
. TRBJ1-4 TRBV11-2 CASSFSEKLFF TGTGCCAGCAGCTTCAGTGAAAAACTGTTTTTT
. TRBJ2-7 TRBV7-9 CASSPSTGFVDEQYF TGTGCCAGCAGCCCCTCAACAGGGTTTGTGGACGAGCAGTACTTC
. TRBJ1-2 TRBV28 CASSLMDNKNYGYTF TGTGCCAGCAGTTTAATGGACAACAAGAACTATGGCTACACCTTC
TRBD2 TRBJ2-2 TRBV27 CASSLSRTGGYTGELFF TGTGCCAGCAGTTTAAGTAGGACGGGGGGGTACACCGGGGAGCTGTTTTTT
. TRBJ1-1 TRBV9 CASSVVWNTEAFF TGTGCCAGCAGCGTAGTTTGGAACACTGAAGCTTTCTTT
. TRBJ1-2 TRBV4-1 CASRGQGLGYGYTF TGCGCCAGCAGGGGGCAGGGGCTGGGGTATGGCTACACCTTC
. TRBJ2-1 TRBV19 CASSAGRNEQFF TGTGCCAGTAGTGCAGGGAGGAATGAGCAGTTCTTC
TRBD1 TRBJ1-4 TRBV19 CASRNLTGGASEKLFF TGTGCCAGTAGAAACCTGACAGGGGGCGCTTCTGAAAAACTGTTTTTT
TRBD1 TRBJ1-6 TRBV2 CASRRDRDNSPLHF TGTGCCAGCAGACGGGACAGGGATAATTCACCCCTCCACTTT
. TRBJ1-1 TRBV10-3 CAISESGGPTEAFF TGTGCCATCAGTGAGTCGGGGGGGCCCACTGAAGCTTTCTTT
TRBD1 TRBJ1-4 TRBV5-5 CASSLYRQGGDEKLFF TGTGCCAGCAGCTTATACCGACAGGGTGGGGATGAAAAACTGTTTTTT
. TRBJ2-7 TRBV9 CASSTGLLSYEQYF TGTGCCAGCAGCACTGGGTTGCTATCCTACGAGCAGTACTTC
TRBD1 TRBJ1-6 TRBV10-3 CAISEGQWNSPLHF TGTGCCATCAGCGAGGGACAGTGGAATTCACCCCTCCACTTT
. TRBJ1-1 TRBV9 CASSVAIQNTEAFF TGTGCCAGCAGCGTAGCTATTCAGAACACTGAAGCTTTCTTT
. TRBJ2-3 TRBV9 CASSVVSDTQYF TGTGCCAGCAGCGTAGTGTCGGATACGCAGTATTTT
. TRBJ2-7 TRBV7-8 CASSPQRDFYEQYF TGTGCCAGCAGCCCGCAACGGGACTTCTACGAGCAGTACTTC
. TRBJ1-5 TRBV5-5 CASSLRLRTSQPQHF TGTGCCAGCAGCTTGCGGCTGCGAACTAGCCAGCCCCAGCATTTT
. TRBJ2-5 TRBV5-6 CASSLPLWYQETQYF TGTGCCAGCAGCTTACCTCTCTGGTACCAAGAGACCCAGTACTTC
. TRBJ1-6 TRBV28 CASKWSGYNSPLHF TGTGCCAGCAAGTGGTCGGGATATAATTCACCCCTCCACTTT